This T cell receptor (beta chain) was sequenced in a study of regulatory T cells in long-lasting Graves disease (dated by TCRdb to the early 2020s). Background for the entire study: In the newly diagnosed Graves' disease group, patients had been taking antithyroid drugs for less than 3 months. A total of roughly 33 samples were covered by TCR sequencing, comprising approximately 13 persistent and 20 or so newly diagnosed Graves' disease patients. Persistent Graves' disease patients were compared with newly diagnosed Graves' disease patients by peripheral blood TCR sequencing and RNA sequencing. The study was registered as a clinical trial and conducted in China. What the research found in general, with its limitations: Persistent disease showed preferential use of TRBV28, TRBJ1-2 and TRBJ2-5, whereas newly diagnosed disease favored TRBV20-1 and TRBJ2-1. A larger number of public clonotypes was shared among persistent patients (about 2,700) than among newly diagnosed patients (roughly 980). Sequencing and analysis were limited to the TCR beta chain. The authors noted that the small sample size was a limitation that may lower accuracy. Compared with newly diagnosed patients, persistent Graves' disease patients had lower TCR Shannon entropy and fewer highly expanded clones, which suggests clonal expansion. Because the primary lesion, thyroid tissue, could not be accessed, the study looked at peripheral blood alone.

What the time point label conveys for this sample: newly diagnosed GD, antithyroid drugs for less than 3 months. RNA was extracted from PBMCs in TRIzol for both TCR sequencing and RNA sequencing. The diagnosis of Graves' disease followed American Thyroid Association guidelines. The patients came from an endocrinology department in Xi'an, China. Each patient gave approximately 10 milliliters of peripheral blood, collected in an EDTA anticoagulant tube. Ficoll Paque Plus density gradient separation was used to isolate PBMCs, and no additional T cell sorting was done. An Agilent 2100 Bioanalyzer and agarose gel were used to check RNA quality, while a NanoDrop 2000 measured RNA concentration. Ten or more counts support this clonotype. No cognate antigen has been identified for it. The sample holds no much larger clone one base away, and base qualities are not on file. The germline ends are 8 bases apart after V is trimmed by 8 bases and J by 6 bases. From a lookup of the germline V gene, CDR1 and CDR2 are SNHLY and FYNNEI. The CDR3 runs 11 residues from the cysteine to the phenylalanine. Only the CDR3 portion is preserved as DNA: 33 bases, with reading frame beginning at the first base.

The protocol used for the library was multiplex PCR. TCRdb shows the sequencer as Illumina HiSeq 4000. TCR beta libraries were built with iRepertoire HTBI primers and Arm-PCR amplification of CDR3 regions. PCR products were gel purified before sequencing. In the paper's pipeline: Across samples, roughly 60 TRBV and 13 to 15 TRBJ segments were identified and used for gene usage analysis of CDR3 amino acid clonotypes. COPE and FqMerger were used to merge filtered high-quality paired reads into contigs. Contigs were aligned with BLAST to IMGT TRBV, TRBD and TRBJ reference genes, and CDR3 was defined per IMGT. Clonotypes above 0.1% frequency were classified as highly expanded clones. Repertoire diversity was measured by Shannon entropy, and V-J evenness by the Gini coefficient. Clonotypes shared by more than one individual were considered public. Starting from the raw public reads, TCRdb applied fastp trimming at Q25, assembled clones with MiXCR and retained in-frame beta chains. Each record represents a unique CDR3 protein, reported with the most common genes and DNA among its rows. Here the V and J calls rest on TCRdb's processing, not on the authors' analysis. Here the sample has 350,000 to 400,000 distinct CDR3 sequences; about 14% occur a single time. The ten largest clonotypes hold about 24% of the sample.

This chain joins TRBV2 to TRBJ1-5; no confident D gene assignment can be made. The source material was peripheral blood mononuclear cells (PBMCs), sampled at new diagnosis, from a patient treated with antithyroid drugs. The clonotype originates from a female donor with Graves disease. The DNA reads TGTGCCAGCGGTGGGGTTCAGCCCCAGCATTTT. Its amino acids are CASGGVQPQHF.